The entry below gives a single TCR beta chain sequence along with its context. The antigen remains unidentified. Generated by immunoSEQ multiplex PCR, the TCRdb table keeps only in-frame clones and is missing some. The sample lists approximately 100,000 clones, about 89% occurring once. The sample originates from a study of T cell responses to AZD1222 COVID-19 vaccine. Findings and caveats of the study: Among spike-specific TCRs, nearly half reportedly target unmutated variant regions.

Trimming shortened V by 5 bases and J by 2 bases, and 3 bases separated the two germline ends. This CDR3 region has 11 residues. Per the germline V gene, CDR1 is KGHSH and CDR2 is LQKENI. This chain joins TRBV18 and TRBJ2-5, with D uncertain. The TCR comes from an adult in good health. The material was peripheral blood, obtained on day 0 of AZD1222 vaccination. CDR3 nucleotides: TGTGCCAGCTCAAGGCAAGAGACCCAGTACTTC. This gives the protein CASSRQETQYF.